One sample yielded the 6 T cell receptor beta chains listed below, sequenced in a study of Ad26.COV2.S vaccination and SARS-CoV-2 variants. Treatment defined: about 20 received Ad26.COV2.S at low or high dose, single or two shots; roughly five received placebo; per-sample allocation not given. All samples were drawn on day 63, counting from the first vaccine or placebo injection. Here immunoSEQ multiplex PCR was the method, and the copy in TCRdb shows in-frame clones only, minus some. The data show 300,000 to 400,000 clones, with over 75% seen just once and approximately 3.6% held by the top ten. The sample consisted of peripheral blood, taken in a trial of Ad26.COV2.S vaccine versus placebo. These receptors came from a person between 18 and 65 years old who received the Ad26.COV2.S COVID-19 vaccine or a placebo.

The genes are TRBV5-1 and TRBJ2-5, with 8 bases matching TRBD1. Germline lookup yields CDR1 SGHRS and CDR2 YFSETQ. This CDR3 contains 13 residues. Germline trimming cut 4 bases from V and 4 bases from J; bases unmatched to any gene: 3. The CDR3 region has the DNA TGCGCCAGCAGCAGACAGGGGCGAGAGACCCAGTACTTC. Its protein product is CASSRQGRETQYF.

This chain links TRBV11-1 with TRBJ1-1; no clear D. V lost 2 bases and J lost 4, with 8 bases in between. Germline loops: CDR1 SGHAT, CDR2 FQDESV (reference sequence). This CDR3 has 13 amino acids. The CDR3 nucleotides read TGTGCCAGCAGCTTACTCCCGGGCACTGAAGCTTTCTTT. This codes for CASSLLPGTEAFF.

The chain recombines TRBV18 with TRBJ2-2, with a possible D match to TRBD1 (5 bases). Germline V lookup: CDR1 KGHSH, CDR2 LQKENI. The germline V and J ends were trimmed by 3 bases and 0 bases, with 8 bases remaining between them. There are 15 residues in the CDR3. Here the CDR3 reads CASSPDRANTGELFF. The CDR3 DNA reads TGTGCCAGCTCACCTGACAGAGCGAACACCGGGGAGCTGTTTTTT.

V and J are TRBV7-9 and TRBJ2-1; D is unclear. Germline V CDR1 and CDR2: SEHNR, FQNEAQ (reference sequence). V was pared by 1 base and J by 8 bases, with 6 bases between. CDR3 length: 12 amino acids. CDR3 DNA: TGTGCCAGCAGCTTAGTTGGACATGAGCAGTTCTTC. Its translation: CASSLVGHEQFF.

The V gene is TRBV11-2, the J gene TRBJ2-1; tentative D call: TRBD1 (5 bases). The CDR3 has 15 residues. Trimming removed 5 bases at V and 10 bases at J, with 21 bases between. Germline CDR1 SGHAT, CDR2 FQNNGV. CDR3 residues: CASSPGSTGSDEQFF. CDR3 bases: TGTGCCAGCAGCCCCGGGTCCACAGGTTCCGACGAGCAGTTCTTC.

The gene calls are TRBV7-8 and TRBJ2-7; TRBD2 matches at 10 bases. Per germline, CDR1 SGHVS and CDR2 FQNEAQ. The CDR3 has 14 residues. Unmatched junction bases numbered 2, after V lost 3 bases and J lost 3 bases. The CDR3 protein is CASSFSGGNYEQYF. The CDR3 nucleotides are TGTGCCAGCAGCTTTAGCGGGGGGAACTACGAGCAGTACTTC.